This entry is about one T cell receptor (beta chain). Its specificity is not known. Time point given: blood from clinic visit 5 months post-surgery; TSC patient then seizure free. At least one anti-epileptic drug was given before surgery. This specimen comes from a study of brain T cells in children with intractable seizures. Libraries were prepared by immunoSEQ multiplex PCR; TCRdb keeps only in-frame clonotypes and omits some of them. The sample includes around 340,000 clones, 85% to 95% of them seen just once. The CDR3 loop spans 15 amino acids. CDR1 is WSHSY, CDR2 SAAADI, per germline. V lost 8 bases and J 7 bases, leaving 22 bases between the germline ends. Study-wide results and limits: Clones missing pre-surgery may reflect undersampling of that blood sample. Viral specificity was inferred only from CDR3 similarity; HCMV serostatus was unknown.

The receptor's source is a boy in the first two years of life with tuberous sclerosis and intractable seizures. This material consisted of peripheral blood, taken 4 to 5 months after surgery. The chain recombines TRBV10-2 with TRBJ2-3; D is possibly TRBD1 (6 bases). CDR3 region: CASELMGDGTNTQYF. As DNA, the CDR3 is TGCGCCAGCGAGCTTATGGGTGACGGGACAAATACGCAGTATTTT.